The 9 T cell receptor beta chains listed next were all sequenced from one sample in a study of CD8 T cells in ankylosing spondylitis. TCRdb redid the calling of the 5' RACE reads with MiXCR, one entry per CDR3 protein. Here the sample spans just over 300,000 distinct CDR3 sequences, roughly 20% being singletons. The sequencing input was blood, either unsorted or a sorted T cell fraction (not recorded which). Receptor source: a female donor with ankylosing spondylitis or in good health (not recorded which).

This clonotype was counted only a few times. This chain joins TRBV29-1 and TRBJ2-2; tentative D call: TRBD2 (6 bases). The CDR3 spans 14 residues. The germline CDR1 and CDR2 sequences are SQVTM and ANQGSEA. Trimming shortened V by 6 bases and J by 6 bases, and 17 bases separated the two germline ends. CDR3 DNA: TGCAGCGTCAAAAGACGGGGGTACGCCGGGGAGCTGTTTTTT. Protein sequence: CSVKRRGYAGELFF.

V and J are TRBV5-4 and TRBJ2-7, with 15 bases fitting TRBD2. Germline V gene lookup returns CDR1 SGHNT and CDR2 YYREEE (reference sequence). V lost 3 bases, J lost 2 bases, and 3 bases stayed unmatched. The CDR3 loop spans 16 amino acids. DNA for the CDR3: TGTGCCAGCAGCTCCCGGACTAGCGGGAGGGCCTACGAGCAGTACTTC. It is translated as CASSSRTSGRAYEQYF.

This clonotype was counted many times. The V and J genes are TRBV12-5 and TRBJ1-1; possible D gene TRBD1, 5 bases. The V gene's germline CDR1 is LGHNT and CDR2 FRNRAP. This CDR3 comprises 14 residues. Trimming left V 7 bases short and J 1 base short, with 13 bases between. The CDR3 sequence: CASAKGQGNTEAFF. The DNA for the CDR3 is TGTGCTAGTGCCAAAGGACAAGGGAACACTGAAGCTTTCTTT.

In this sample, this clonotype turned up many times. The chain has TRBV20-1 and TRBJ2-1; unclear D gene. V lost 4 bases and J 9 bases, leaving 16 bases between the germline ends. This CDR3 has 13 amino acids. Germline CDR1 DFQATT, CDR2 SNEGSKA (reference sequence). The CDR3 is CSAKKSSVTEQFF. The CDR3 DNA follows: TGCAGTGCTAAAAAGTCGAGCGTCACTGAGCAGTTCTTC.

This clonotype was seen at least ten times. The chain uses TRBV20-1 and TRBJ1-1; D gene ambiguous. The CDR3 has 12 residues. Germline lookup yields CDR1 DFQATT and CDR2 SNEGSKA (reference sequence). Trimming removed 0 bases at V and 5 bases at J, with 7 bases between. CDR3 DNA: TGCAGTGCTAGAGACGGGAGGACTGAAGCTTTCTTT. This translates into CSARDGRTEAFF.

The CDR3 DNA is TGTGCCAGCAGCTTAGTTAGGGGACGGGGTGGAGAGACCCAGTACTTC. Translating it yields CASSLVRGRGGETQYF. The rearrangement links TRBV7-2 to TRBJ2-5; D possibly uses TRBD1 or TRBD2 (5 bases each). Deletions cut 1 base from V and 4 bases from J, with 16 bases between. CDR1 and CDR2 (germline): SGHTA, FQGNSA. This CDR3 comprises 16 residues.

Notes on this clonotype: The junction differs from germline at one of its ends, possibly a read error. The chain couples TRBV7-9 to TRBJ2-1, with D unresolved. The CDR3 totals 10 residues. Germline CDR1 reads SEHNR; CDR2 reads FQNEAQ (reference sequence). CDR3 residues: CHAGEDEQFF. CDR3 sequence (DNA): TGCCATGCTGGTGAGGATGAGCAGTTCTTC.

This clonotype came up a few times. The rearrangement joins TRBV20-1 to TRBJ2-1; D not resolved. The CDR3 contains 12 residues. V gave up 3 bases and J gave up 5 bases, with 8 bases separating them. CDR1 is DFQATT, CDR2 SNEGSKA, per germline (reference sequence). The CDR3 loop is CSARTGHNEQFF. CDR3 nucleotides: TGCAGTGCTAGGACTGGCCACAATGAGCAGTTCTTC.

This clonotype was observed a handful of times. The chain joins TRBV5-1 to TRBJ2-3; the D call may be TRBD1 or TRBD2 (5 bases each). The CDR3 is 17 amino acids. The V gene lost 0 bases and the J gene lost 0 bases, with 14 bases spanning the gap. In germline, CDR1 is SGHRS, CDR2 YFSETQ. CDR3 residues: CASSLVRDGPSTDTQYF. The CDR3 DNA follows: TGCGCCAGCAGCTTGGTCCGGGACGGGCCTAGCACAGATACGCAGTATTTT.